The 14 T cell receptor beta chains given below trace back to one sample, sequenced in a study of shared clonotypes between healthy human individuals. Profiling relied on immunoSEQ multiplex PCR, and the TCRdb table lists in-frame clones only, not all of them. The sample lists roughly 1.4 million clones; less than 99% were seen once. Sequenced input: naive CD4+ T cells sorted from blood. Subset noted: CD45RA+ positively selected. These receptors came from a man younger than 40 in good health.

J is TRBJ1-5 and V is TRBV4-2; 7 nucleotides line up with TRBD1. The CDR3 is 18 amino acids. CDR1 and CDR2 from the germline V gene are LGHNA and YNFKEQ. The trim removed 5 bases at V and 1 base at J, leaving 14 bases unmatched. The CDR3 DNA reads as TGTGCCAGCAGCTTAGGGTCGGGACAGATTAGAAGCAATCAGCCCCAGCATTTT. It encodes CASSLGSGQIRSNQPQHF.

The CDR3 loop reads CASSPLGRSNQPQHF. The CDR3 nucleotides are TGTGCCAGCTCACCACTAGGACGGAGCAATCAGCCCCAGCATTTT. The rearrangement uses TRBV18 and TRBJ1-5; D remains unclear. The ends were cut back, 1 base at V and 1 base at J, with 8 bases in the middle. The germline V gene has CDR1 KGHSH and CDR2 LQKENI. The CDR3 runs 15 residues.

In regard to this clone: Other DNA sequences in the sample encode the same CDR3. V gene TRBV29-1 combines with J gene TRBJ2-7, with D perhaps matching TRBD2 (5 bases). CDR3 length: 10 amino acids. CDR1 is SQVTM and CDR2 is ANQGSEA in the germline V gene. CDR3 protein: CSAGDYEQYF. In nucleotides, the CDR3 is TGCAGTGCCGGGGACTACGAGCAGTACTTC.

The V call is TRBV10-3, the J call TRBJ1-1; D not certain. Germline assignment: CDR1 ENHRY and CDR2 SYGVKD. This CDR3 is 15 amino acids long. Deletions cut 5 bases from V and 2 bases from J, with 15 bases between. Here the CDR3 DNA reads TGTGCCATCAGTCGAAAGGATATGGGAAACACTGAAGCTTTCTTT. Translating gives CAISRKDMGNTEAFF.

The chain has TRBV7-2 and TRBJ1-5, with a tentative D call TRBD1 (5 bases). Germline loops: CDR1 SGHTA, CDR2 FQGNSA. The V gene lost 1 base and the J gene lost 6 bases, with 16 bases spanning the gap. The CDR3 has 16 amino acids. DNA of the CDR3: TGTGCCAGCAGCTTAGGCGCCTTAGGGGTTGGTCAGCCCCAGCATTTT. Protein product: CASSLGALGVGQPQHF.

This chain joins TRBV2 and TRBJ2-7; TRBD2 agrees at 10 bases. Germline V lookup: CDR1 SNHLY, CDR2 FYNNEI. The CDR3 runs to 15 residues. Unmatched junction bases numbered 9, after V lost 1 base and J lost 9 bases. DNA for the CDR3: TGTGCCAGCAGTGAAGATGTACTAGCGGGACTCCTGCAGTACTTC. Its translation is CASSEDVLAGLLQYF. Full variable domain (outside the CDR3, taken from reference TRBV2 and TRBJ2-7): EPEVTQTPSHQVTQMGQEVILRCVPISNHLYFYWYRQILGQKVEFLVSFYNNEISEKSEIFDDQFSVERPDGSNFTLKIRSTKLEDSAMYFCASSEDVLAGLLQYFGPGTRLTVT.

Points on this clone: The same CDR3 arises from other DNA sequences in this sample as well. J is TRBJ1-1 and V is TRBV6-5; no clear D gene. This CDR3 has 14 amino acids. The V gene lost 0 bases and the J gene lost 0 bases, with 5 bases spanning the gap. The germline V gene encodes CDR1 MNHEY and CDR2 SVGAGI. CDR3 nucleotides: TGTGCCAGCAGTTACTCGACTGTGAACACTGAAGCTTTCTTT. It yields the protein CASSYSTVNTEAFF.

The CDR3 DNA sequence: TGTGCCAGCGTCCACGAGCAGTACTTC. It is translated as CASVHEQYF. The V and J genes are TRBV27 and TRBJ2-7, with no clear D. Germline V lookup: CDR1 MNHEY, CDR2 SMNVEV (reference sequence). V lost 8 bases and J lost 5, with 4 bases in between. This CDR3 contains 9 residues.

V is TRBV20-1 and J is TRBJ2-1; unclear D gene. Between the trimmed V and J ends, which lost 4 bases and 6 bases, there was a span of 7 bases. This CDR3 region has 11 residues. The V gene's germline CDR1 is DFQATT and CDR2 SNEGSKA (reference sequence). The CDR3 loop reads CSATQSNEQFF. The CDR3 DNA reads as TGCAGTGCTACCCAGAGCAATGAGCAGTTCTTC.

The chain links TRBV5-1 to TRBJ2-7; D gene uncertain. V was cut by 4 bases and J by 7 bases, with 9 bases left in between. The CDR3 is 11 residues long. CDR1 SGHRS and CDR2 YFSETQ come from the germline V gene. This CDR3 reads CASSPRKEQYF. The CDR3 nucleotides read TGCGCCAGCAGCCCCCGAAAGGAGCAGTACTTC.

The chain carries TRBV27 and TRBJ2-7; 9 positions agree with TRBD1. CDR3 length: 15 amino acids. The junction had 5 bases not matched to a gene; V was cut back by 3 bases and J by 2 bases. Looked up from germline, CDR1 is MNHEY and CDR2 is SMNVEV (reference sequence). CDR3 protein: CASSFQGQGTYEQYF. For the CDR3, the DNA is TGTGCCAGCAGTTTCCAAGGACAGGGGACCTACGAGCAGTACTTC.

This chain uses TRBV19 with TRBJ2-3, with D perhaps TRBD2 (5 bases). This CDR3 is 15 amino acids long. CDR1 and CDR2 (germline): LNHDA, SQIVND (reference sequence). The V and J ends lost 3 bases and 2 bases respectively, with 12 bases between them. The CDR3 nucleotides read TGTGCCAGTAGTATCGTACCGGGGTCCACAGATACGCAGTATTTT. Its translation: CASSIVPGSTDTQYF.

The rearrangement joins TRBV7-2 to TRBJ1-1; TRBD1 matches 12 bases. Germline CDR1 is SGHTA and CDR2 is FQGNSA. The CDR3 is 17 amino acids. J was trimmed by 4 bases and V by 2 bases; bases with no gene match: 8. The chain's CDR3 is CASSLFGTGGFRTEAFF. In DNA, the CDR3 is TGTGCCAGCAGCTTATTTGGGACAGGGGGCTTTCGCACTGAAGCTTTCTTT.

The chain is built from TRBV19 and TRBJ2-2; no reliable D call. CDR3 size: 13 residues. Germline V gene data show CDR1 as LNHDA and CDR2 as SQIVND (reference sequence). V was pared by 6 bases and J by 4 bases, with 9 bases between. CDR3 residues: CASSPYGTGELFF. The CDR3 region has the DNA TGTGCCAGTAGCCCTTACGGCACCGGGGAGCTGTTTTTT.